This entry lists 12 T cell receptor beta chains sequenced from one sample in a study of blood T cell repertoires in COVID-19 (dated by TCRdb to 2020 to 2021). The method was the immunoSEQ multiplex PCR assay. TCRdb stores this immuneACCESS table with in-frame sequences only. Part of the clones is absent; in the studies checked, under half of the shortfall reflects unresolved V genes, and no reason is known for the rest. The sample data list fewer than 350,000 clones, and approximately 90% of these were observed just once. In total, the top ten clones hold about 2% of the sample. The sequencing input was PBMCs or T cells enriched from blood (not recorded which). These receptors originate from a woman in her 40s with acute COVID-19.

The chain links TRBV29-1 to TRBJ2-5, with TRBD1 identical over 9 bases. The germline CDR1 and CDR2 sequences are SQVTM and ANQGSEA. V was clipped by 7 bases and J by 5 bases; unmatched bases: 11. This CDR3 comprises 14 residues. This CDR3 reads CSANRQGVAETQYF. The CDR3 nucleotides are TGCAGCGCGAACCGACAGGGGGTCGCGGAGACCCAGTACTTC.

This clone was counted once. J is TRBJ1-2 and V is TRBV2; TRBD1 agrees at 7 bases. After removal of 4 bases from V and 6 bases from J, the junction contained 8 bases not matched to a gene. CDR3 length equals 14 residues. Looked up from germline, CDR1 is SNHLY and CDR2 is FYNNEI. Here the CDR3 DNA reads TGTGCCAGCAGTGTTAGAGGGGGCCTCGATGGCTACACCTTC. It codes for CASSVRGGLDGYTF.

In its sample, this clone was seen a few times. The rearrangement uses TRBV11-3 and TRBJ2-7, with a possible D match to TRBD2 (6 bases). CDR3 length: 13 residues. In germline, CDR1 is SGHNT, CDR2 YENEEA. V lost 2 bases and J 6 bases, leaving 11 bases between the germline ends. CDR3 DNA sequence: TGTGCCAGCAGCTTAATGCCCGGGGGCGAGCAGTACTTC. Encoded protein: CASSLMPGGEQYF.

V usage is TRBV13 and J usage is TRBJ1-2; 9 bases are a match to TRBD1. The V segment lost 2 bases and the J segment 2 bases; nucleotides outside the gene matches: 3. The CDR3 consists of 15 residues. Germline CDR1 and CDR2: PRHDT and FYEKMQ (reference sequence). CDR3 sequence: CASSLFGQGNYGYTF. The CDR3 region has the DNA TGTGCCAGCAGCTTATTTGGACAGGGGAACTATGGCTACACCTTC.

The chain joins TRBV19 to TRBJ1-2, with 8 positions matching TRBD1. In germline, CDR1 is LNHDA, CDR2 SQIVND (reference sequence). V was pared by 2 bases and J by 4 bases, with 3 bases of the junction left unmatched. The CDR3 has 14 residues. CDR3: CASSIQGAGYGYTF. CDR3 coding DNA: TGTGCCAGTAGTATACAGGGGGCTGGCTATGGCTACACCTTC.

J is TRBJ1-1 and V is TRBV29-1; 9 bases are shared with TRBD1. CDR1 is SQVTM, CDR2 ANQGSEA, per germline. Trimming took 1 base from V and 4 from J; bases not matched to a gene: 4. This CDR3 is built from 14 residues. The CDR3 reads CSVEGRQGGTEAFF. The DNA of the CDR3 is TGCAGCGTTGAAGGACGACAGGGGGGCACTGAAGCTTTCTTT.

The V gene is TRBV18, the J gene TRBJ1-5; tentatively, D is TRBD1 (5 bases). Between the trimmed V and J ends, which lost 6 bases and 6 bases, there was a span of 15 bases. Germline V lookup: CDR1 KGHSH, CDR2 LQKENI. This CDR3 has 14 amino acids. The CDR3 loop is CASSQGPTSQPQHF. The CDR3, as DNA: TGTGCCAGCTCCCAGGGCCCGACAAGTCAGCCCCAGCATTTT.

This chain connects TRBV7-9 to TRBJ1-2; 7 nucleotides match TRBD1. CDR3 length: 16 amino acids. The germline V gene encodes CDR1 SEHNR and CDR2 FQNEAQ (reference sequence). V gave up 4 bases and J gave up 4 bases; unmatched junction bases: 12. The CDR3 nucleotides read TGTGCCAGCAGCTCCGGACAGGCCACCGAGGGCTATGGCTACACCTTC. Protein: CASSSGQATEGYGYTF.

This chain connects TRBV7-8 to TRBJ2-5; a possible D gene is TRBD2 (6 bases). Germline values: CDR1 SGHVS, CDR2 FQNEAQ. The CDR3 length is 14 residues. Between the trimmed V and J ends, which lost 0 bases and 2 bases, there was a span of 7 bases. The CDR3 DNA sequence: TGTGCCAGCAGCTTAGCGGAGGGACAAGAGACCCAGTACTTC. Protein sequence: CASSLAEGQETQYF. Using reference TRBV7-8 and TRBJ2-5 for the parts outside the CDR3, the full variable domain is GAGVSQSPRYKVAKRGQDVALRCDPISGHVSLFWYQQALGQGPEFLTYFQNEAQLDKSGLPSDRFFAERPEGSVSTLKIQRTQQEDSAVYLCASSLAEGQETQYFGPGTRLLVL.

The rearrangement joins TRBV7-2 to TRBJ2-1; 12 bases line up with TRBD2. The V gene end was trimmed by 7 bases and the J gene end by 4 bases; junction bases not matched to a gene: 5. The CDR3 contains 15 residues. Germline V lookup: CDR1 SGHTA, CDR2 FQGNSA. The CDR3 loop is CASTPSGGDYNEQFF. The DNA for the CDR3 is TGTGCCAGCACCCCTAGCGGGGGGGATTACAATGAGCAGTTCTTC.

CDR3 residues: CASSPDRGNLQFF. The CDR3 DNA reads TGCGCCAGCAGCCCGGACAGGGGAAATTTGCAGTTCTTC. This chain joins TRBV5-1 and TRBJ2-1; 9 bases agree with TRBD1. The V and J ends lost 4 bases and 12 bases, in that order; junction bases with no gene match: 8. The CDR3 is 13 residues long. Germline V CDR1 and CDR2: SGHRS, YFSETQ.

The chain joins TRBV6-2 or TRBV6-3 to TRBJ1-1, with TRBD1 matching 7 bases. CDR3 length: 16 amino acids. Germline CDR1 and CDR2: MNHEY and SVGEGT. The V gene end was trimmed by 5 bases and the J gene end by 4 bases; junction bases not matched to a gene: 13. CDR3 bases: TGTGCCAGCAGTCCCTCAACACAGGGGTTAATCACTGAAGCTTTCTTT. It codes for CASSPSTQGLITEAFF.